The 20 T cell receptor beta chains given below trace back to one sample, sequenced in a study of OX40 agonist ivuxolimab in advanced cancers. Measured with immunoSEQ multiplex PCR; TCRdb has only the in-frame clones, and not every one. The sample includes over 25,000 clones, approximately 85% seen only once; the top ten take 45% to 60%. Specimen: CD4+ or CD8+ T cells sorted from blood, collected in a trial of the OX40 agonist ivuxolimab. The receptors come from an adult with an advanced solid tumor such as melanoma, head and neck, liver or kidney cancer.

The genes are TRBV5-1 and TRBJ2-1; weak D call: TRBD1 (6 bases). V was shortened by 2 bases and J by 4 bases, with 10 bases between the two germline ends. Germline V gene lookup returns CDR1 SGHRS and CDR2 YFSETQ. The CDR3 sequence is 14 residues long. CDR3 coding DNA: TGCGCCAGCAGCTTTTTCCAGGGGTACAATGAGCAGTTCTTC. Residues: CASSFFQGYNEQFF.

This clone was counted a single time. CDR3 sequence: CASSPRTGGHEQYF. Written as DNA, the CDR3 is TGTGCCAGCAGCCCTCGGACAGGGGGCCACGAGCAGTACTTC. The gene calls are TRBV7-9 and TRBJ2-7; 11 bases fit TRBD1. This CDR3 has 14 amino acids. Germline V gene lookup returns CDR1 SEHNR and CDR2 FQNEAQ (reference sequence). J gave up 5 bases and V 5 bases, and 5 bases lay outside the gene matches.

The chain has TRBV6-5 and TRBJ2-3; no clear D. Germline assignment: CDR1 MNHEY and CDR2 SVGAGI. There are 11 residues in the CDR3. With 7 bases removed from V and 6 bases from J, the gap between germline ends came to 8 bases. The CDR3 nucleotides read TGTGCCAGCACTGAAGGTGATACGCAGTATTTT. Its translation is CASTEGDTQYF.

The J gene is TRBJ1-5, the V gene TRBV4-2; D not certain. The CDR3 totals 16 residues. Trimming took off 1 base at V and 3 bases at J, with 13 bases between the two ends. Germline-derived CDR1 and CDR2 are LGHNA and YNFKEQ. CDR3 in DNA: TGTGCCAGCAGCCAAGTGAGGGAAACCTTCAATCAGCCCCAGCATTTT. Protein product: CASSQVRETFNQPQHF.

The genes are TRBV18 and TRBJ2-7; D possibly uses TRBD1 or TRBD2 (5 bases each). This CDR3 region has 13 residues. CDR1 and CDR2 from the germline V gene are KGHSH and LQKENI. Trimming pared 5 bases from V and 3 bases from J, leaving 11 bases between. The CDR3 nucleotides are TGTGCCAGCTCAGCCGGGGACCACTACGAGCAGTACTTC. Encoded protein: CASSAGDHYEQYF.

The V gene is TRBV30, the J gene TRBJ2-7; 8 bases align to TRBD1. Per the germline V gene, CDR1 is GTSNPN and CDR2 is SVGIG (reference sequence). The V segment lost 2 bases and the J segment 4 bases; nucleotides outside the gene matches: 10. The CDR3 sequence is 15 residues long. The CDR3 here is CAWSTQDRVKYEQYF. In nucleotides, the CDR3 is TGTGCCTGGAGTACCCAGGACAGGGTTAAATACGAGCAGTACTTC.

The V and J genes are TRBV5-3 and TRBJ2-3, with 11 bases identical to TRBD2. TRBV5-3 is assigned to the ORF class and has an uncertain function. V was pared by 7 bases and J by 2 bases, with 3 bases of the junction left unmatched. This CDR3 has 14 amino acids. The CDR3, as DNA: TGTGCCAGAGGGACTAGCGGAAACACAGATACGCAGTATTTT. This translates into CARGTSGNTDTQYF.

The chain is built from TRBV2 and TRBJ2-7; 7 bases fit TRBD2. Per germline, CDR1 SNHLY and CDR2 FYNNEI. J gave up 2 bases and V 9 bases, and 7 bases lay outside the gene matches. The CDR3 loop spans 13 amino acids. The DNA of the CDR3 is TGTGCCAGGACGGGGGAGGGAGCCTACGAGCAGTACTTC. It translates to CARTGEGAYEQYF.

Written as DNA, the CDR3 is TGCGCCAGCAGCCAAGAATCCACAGGGAGTAGGTACGAGCAGTACTTC. Translating gives CASSQESTGSRYEQYF. The chain joins TRBV4-1 to TRBJ2-7; the D gene is possibly TRBD1 (6 bases). Germline loops: CDR1 MGHRA, CDR2 YSYEKL. Trimming cost V 0 bases and J 4 bases, with 16 bases left between them. This CDR3 is built from 16 residues.

The chain has TRBV5-1 and TRBJ2-7, with D unresolved. The germline V and J ends were trimmed by 4 bases and 2 bases, with 10 bases remaining between them. CDR3 length: 13 amino acids. The germline V gene has CDR1 SGHRS and CDR2 YFSETQ. The CDR3 bases are TGCGCCAGCAGCATCAACAATCCCTACGAGCAGTACTTC. Amino acids: CASSINNPYEQYF.

V and J are TRBV7-9 and TRBJ2-3; D may be TRBD2 (5 bases). This CDR3 region has 15 residues. V lost 5 bases and J lost 4, with 16 bases in between. Germline-derived CDR1 and CDR2 are SEHNR and FQNEAQ (reference sequence). CDR3 DNA: TGTGCCAGCAGCCGATTGAGGGCAGTAGCAGATACGCAGTATTTT. As protein: CASSRLRAVADTQYF.

The chain recombines TRBV12-5 with TRBJ2-5; a weak D match, TRBD1 (5 bases). The CDR3 consists of 15 residues. V lost 6 bases to trimming and J lost 3 bases, with 17 bases between them. Germline CDR1 and CDR2: LGHNT and FRNRAP. Written as DNA, the CDR3 is TGTGCTAGTGGCCCCCAAGGGCAAGGGGAAGAGACCCAGTACTTC. Encoded protein: CASGPQGQGEETQYF.

V gene TRBV7-9 combines with J gene TRBJ1-3; TRBD1 might be the D (5 bases). V lost 1 base, J lost 10 bases, and 11 bases lay in between. The CDR3 is made up of 13 amino acids. Germline V CDR1 and CDR2: SEHNR, FQNEAQ (reference sequence). The CDR3 sequence: CASSLVRDETIYF. CDR3 sequence (DNA): TGTGCCAGCAGCTTAGTCAGGGACGAGACCATATATTTT. The entire variable domain, with the rest obtained from reference TRBV7-9 and TRBJ1-3, is as follows: DTGVSQNPRHKITKRGQNVTFRCDPISEHNRLYWYRQTLGQGPEFLTYFQNEAQLEKSRLLSDRFSAERPKGSFSTLEIQRTEQGDSAMYLCASSLVRDETIYFGEGSWLTVV.

The chain is built from TRBV29-1 and TRBJ2-1, with a weak D call TRBD1 (6 bases). The CDR3 is 15 residues long. Germline-derived CDR1 and CDR2 are SQVTM and ANQGSEA. V was pared by 4 bases and J by 4 bases, with 17 bases between. Here the CDR3 DNA reads TGCAGCGTTGGGTCGCGTTTTCAGGGGTACAATGAGCAGTTCTTC. Encoded protein: CSVGSRFQGYNEQFF.

The chain employs TRBV6-6 and TRBJ1-4, with D uncertain. V was trimmed by 6 bases and J by 0 bases, leaving 5 bases between them. CDR3 length equals 13 residues. In germline, CDR1 is MNHNY, CDR2 SVGAGI (reference sequence). As DNA, the CDR3 is TGTGCCAGCAGGGGAGCAACTAATGAAAAACTGTTTTTT. Amino acid sequence: CASRGATNEKLFF.

This clone was detected only a few times. The chain carries TRBV7-9 and TRBJ2-7; 9 nucleotides line up with TRBD1. The CDR3 totals 15 residues. Germline values: CDR1 SEHNR, CDR2 FQNEAQ (reference sequence). After removal of 6 bases from V and 5 bases from J, the junction contained 11 bases not matched to a gene. Here the CDR3 reads CASRSTGTGYHEQYF. CDR3 nucleotide sequence: TGTGCCAGCAGGTCGACCGGGACAGGGTACCACGAGCAGTACTTC.

The chain employs TRBV6-5 and TRBJ2-7, with 7 positions matching TRBD1. The CDR3 sequence is 14 residues long. The V gene end was trimmed by 5 bases and the J gene end by 3 bases; junction bases not matched to a gene: 7. CDR1 and CDR2 (germline): MNHEY, SVGAGI. The CDR3 region has the DNA TGTGCCAGCAGTACTCGGACAGGCAACTACGAGCAGTACTTC. Protein: CASSTRTGNYEQYF.

The J gene is TRBJ1-5, the V gene TRBV4-1, with D perhaps matching TRBD1 (5 bases). Per the germline V gene, CDR1 is MGHRA and CDR2 is YSYEKL. Trimming shortened V by 1 base and J by 3 bases, and 7 bases separated the two germline ends. There are 14 residues in the CDR3. In DNA, the CDR3 is TGCGCCAGCAGCCAAGCAGGGTACAATCAGCCCCAGCATTTT. Residues: CASSQAGYNQPQHF.

This clone appeared once. This chain joins TRBV6-5 and TRBJ2-5, with D perhaps matching TRBD2 (5 bases). Germline V CDR1 and CDR2: MNHEY, SVGAGI. The CDR3 is 14 amino acids. The germline V and J ends were trimmed by 3 bases and 0 bases, with 8 bases remaining between them. The CDR3 loop is CASSYSGDQETQYF. The CDR3 coding sequence is TGTGCCAGCAGTTATTCCGGGGACCAAGAGACCCAGTACTTC.

A word on this clone: A junction end diverges from the germline sequence, so it may reflect a read error. The rearrangement joins TRBV7-9 to TRBJ2-1; unclear D gene. Germline V gives CDR1 SEHNR, CDR2 FQNEAQ (reference sequence). The CDR3 has 15 residues. Here the CDR3 reads CASRLDVNIYNEQFF. The CDR3 DNA is TGTGCCAGCAGATTAGACGTAAACATCTACAATGAGCAGTTCTTC.